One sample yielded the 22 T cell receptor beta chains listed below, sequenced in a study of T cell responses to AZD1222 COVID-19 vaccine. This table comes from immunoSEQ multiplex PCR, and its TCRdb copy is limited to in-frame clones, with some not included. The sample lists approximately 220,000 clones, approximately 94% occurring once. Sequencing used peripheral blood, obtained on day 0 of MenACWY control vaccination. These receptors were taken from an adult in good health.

The CDR3, as DNA: TGTGCCAGCAGCAGCTGGGCTAGCGTTAGCTCCTACAATGAGCAGTTCTTC. Amino acids: CASSSWASVSSYNEQFF. The gene calls are TRBV3-1 (or the pseudogene TRBV3-2) and TRBJ2-1, with D possibly being TRBD2 (6 bases). Germline CDR1 and CDR2: LGHDT and YNNKEL (reference sequence). The CDR3 runs to 17 residues. The V end was cut by 5 bases, the J end by 0 bases, with 17 bases between.

The CDR3 DNA is TGTGCCAGCAGCCAAGCCCCATACAATGAGCAGTTCTTC. Residues: CASSQAPYNEQFF. The chain has TRBV4-2 and TRBJ2-1, with D hard to call. The V gene's germline CDR1 is LGHNA and CDR2 YNFKEQ. The CDR3 is 13 amino acids. V lost 1 base and J lost 4, with 5 bases in between.

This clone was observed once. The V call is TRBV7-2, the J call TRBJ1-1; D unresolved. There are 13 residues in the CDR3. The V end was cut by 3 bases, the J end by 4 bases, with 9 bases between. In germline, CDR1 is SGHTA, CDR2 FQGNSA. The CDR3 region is CASSFGWATEAFF. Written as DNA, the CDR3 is TGTGCCAGCAGCTTCGGGTGGGCCACTGAAGCTTTCTTT.

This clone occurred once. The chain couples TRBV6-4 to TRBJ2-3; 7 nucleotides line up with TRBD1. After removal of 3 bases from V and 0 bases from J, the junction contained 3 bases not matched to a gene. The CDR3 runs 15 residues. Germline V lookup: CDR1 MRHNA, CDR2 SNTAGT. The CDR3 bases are TGTGCCAGCAGTGAGTTGGGACAGAGCACAGATACGCAGTATTTT. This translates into CASSELGQSTDTQYF.

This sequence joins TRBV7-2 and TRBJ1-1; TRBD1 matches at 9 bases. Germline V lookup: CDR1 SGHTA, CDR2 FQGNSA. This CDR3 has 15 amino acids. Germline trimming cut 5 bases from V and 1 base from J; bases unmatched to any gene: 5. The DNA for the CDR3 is TGTGCCAGCAGCCCAACAGGGGGCGCGAACACTGAAGCTTTCTTT. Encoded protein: CASSPTGGANTEAFF.

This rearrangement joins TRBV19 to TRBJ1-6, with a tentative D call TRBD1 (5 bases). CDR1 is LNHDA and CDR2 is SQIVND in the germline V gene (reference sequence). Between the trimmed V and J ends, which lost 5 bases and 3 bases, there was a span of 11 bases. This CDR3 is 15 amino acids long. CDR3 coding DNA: TGTGCCAGTAGTTCGGGGGAGTACTATAATTCACCCCTCCACTTT. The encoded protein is CASSSGEYYNSPLHF. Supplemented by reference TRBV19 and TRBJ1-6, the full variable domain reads DGGITQSPKYLFRKEGQNVTLSCEQNLNHDAMYWYRQDPGQGLRLIYYSQIVNDFQKGDIAEGYSVSREKKESFPLTVTSAQKNPTAFYLCASSSGEYYNSPLHFGNGTRLTVT.

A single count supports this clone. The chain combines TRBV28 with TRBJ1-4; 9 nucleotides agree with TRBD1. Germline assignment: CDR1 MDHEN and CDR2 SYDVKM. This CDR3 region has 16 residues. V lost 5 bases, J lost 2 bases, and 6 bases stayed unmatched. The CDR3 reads CASSPWTGVTNEKLFF. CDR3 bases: TGTGCCAGCAGTCCTTGGACAGGGGTTACTAATGAAAAACTGTTTTTT.

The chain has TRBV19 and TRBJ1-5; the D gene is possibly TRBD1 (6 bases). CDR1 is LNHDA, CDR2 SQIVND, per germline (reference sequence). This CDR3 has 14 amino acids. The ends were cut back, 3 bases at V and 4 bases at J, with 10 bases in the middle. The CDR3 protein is CASSIAGQNQPQHF. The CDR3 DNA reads TGTGCCAGTAGTATCGCCGGACAGAATCAGCCCCAGCATTTT.

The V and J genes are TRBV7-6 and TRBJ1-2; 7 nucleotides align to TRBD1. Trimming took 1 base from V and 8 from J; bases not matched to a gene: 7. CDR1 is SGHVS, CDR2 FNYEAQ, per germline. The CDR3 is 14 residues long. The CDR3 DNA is TGTGCCAGCAGCTTAGGGCCAACAGGGGAGGGCTACACCTTC. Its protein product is CASSLGPTGEGYTF.

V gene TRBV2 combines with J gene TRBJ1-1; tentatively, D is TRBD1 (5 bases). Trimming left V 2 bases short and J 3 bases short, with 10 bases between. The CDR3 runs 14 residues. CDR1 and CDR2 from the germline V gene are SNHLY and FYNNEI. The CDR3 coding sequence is TGTGCCAGCAGTGAAACCGGGGGAGACACTGAAGCTTTCTTT. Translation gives CASSETGGDTEAFF.

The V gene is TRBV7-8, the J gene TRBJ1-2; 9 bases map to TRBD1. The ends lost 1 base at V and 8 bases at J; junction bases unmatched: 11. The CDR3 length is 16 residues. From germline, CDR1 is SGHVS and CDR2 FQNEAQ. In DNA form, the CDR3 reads TGTGCCAGCAGCTTAGGGGGACAGGGCCGTATCGGGGGCTACACCTTC. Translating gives CASSLGGQGRIGGYTF.

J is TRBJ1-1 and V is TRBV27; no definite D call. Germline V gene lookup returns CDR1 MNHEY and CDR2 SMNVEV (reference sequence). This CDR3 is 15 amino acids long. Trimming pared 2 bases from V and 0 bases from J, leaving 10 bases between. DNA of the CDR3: TGTGCCAGCAGTTTAACGGGCGGAATGAACACTGAAGCTTTCTTT. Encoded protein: CASSLTGGMNTEAFF.

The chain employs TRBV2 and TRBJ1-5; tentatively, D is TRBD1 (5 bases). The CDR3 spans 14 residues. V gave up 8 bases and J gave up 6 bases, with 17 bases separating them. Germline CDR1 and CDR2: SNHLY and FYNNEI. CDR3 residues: CASSQEQAAQPQHF. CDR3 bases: TGTGCCAGCTCTCAGGAACAGGCGGCTCAGCCCCAGCATTTT.

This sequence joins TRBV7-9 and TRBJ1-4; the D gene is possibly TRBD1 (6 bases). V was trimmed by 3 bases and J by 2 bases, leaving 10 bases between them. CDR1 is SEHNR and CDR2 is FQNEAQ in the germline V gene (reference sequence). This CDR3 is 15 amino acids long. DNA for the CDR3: TGTGCCAGCAGCTTGGAAACAGGGACTAATGAAAAACTGTTTTTT. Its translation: CASSLETGTNEKLFF.

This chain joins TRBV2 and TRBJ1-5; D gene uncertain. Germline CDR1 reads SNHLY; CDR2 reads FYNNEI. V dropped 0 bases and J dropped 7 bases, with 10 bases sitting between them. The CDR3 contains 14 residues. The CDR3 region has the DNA TGTGCCAGCAGTGAAGCAAAACAGTCCCAGCCCCAGCATTTT. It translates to CASSEAKQSQPQHF.

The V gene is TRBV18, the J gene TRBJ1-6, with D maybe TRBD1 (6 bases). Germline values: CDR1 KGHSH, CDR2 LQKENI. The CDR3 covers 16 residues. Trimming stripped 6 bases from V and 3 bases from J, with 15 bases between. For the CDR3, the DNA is TGTGCCAGCTCCGGACAGTCTAGGGGCTATAATTCACCCCTCCACTTT. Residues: CASSGQSRGYNSPLHF.

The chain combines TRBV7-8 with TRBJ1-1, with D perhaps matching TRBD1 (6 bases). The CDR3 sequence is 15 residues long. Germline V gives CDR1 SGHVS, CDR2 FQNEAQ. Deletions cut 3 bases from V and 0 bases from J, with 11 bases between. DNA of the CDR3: TGTGCCAGCAGCTTTGGGACATACATGAACACTGAAGCTTTCTTT. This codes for CASSFGTYMNTEAFF.

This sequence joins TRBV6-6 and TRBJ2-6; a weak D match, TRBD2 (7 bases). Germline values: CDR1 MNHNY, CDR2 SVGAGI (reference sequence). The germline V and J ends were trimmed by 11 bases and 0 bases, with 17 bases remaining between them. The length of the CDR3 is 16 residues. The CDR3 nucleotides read TGTGCCTCCAAAGGGGGGGGGCACTCTGGGGCCAACGTCCTGACTTTC. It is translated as CASKGGGHSGANVLTF.

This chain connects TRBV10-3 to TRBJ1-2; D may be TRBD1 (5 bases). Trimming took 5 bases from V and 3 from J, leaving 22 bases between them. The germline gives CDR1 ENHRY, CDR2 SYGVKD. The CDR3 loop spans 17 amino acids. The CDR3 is CAISPALSLQGDYGYTF. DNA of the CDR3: TGTGCCATCAGTCCAGCTCTCAGCCTACAAGGGGACTATGGCTACACCTTC.

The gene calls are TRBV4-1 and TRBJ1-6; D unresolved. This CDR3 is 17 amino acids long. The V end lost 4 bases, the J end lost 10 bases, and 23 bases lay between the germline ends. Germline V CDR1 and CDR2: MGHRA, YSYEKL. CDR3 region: CASSRRHNTDPNSPLHF. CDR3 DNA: TGCGCCAGCAGCCGTAGACACAACACCGATCCTAACTCACCCCTCCACTTT.

The CDR3, as DNA: TGTGCCAGCAGGTCCGGGACAGGGCACGAGCAGTACTTC. Amino acids: CASRSGTGHEQYF. The chain couples TRBV6-5 to TRBJ2-7, with TRBD1 identical over 9 bases. Germline V lookup: CDR1 MNHEY, CDR2 SVGAGI. Losses at the gene ends were 6 bases for V and 5 bases for J; bases not matched to a gene: 5. This CDR3 has 13 residues.

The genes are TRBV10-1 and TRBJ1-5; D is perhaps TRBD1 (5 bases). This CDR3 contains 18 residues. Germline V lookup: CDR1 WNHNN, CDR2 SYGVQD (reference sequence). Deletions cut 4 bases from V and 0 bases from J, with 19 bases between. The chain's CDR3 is CASSAGTKVLNSNQPQHF. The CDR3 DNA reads TGCGCCAGCAGTGCCGGGACCAAAGTATTGAATAGCAATCAGCCCCAGCATTTT.